This T cell receptor beta chain was captured by sequencing in a study of regulatory T cells in long-lasting Graves disease. Regarding the study as a whole: Sample size, which was small, may have reduced accuracy. Sampling was limited to peripheral blood rather than thyroid tissue.

Trimming cost V 4 bases and J 1 base, with 10 bases left between them. This CDR3 spans 13 amino acids. Germline values: CDR1 SQVTM, CDR2 ANQGSEA. Time point in this sample: persistent/refractory GD, antithyroid drugs over 5 years with positive TRAb. From RNA extracted from PBMCs, the TCR library was made. Remarks on this clonotype: What it recognizes is unknown.

CDR3-region Arm-PCR and iRepertoire HTBI primers produced the TCR beta libraries. TCRdb reprocessed the multiplex PCR reads with MiXCR, giving one entry per CDR3 protein. The sample lists fewer than 450,000 distinct CDR3 sequences; around 20% were seen once. The origin of this receptor is a female donor with Graves disease. The chain joins TRBV29-1 to TRBJ1-2; no definite D call. Specimen: peripheral blood mononuclear cells (PBMCs), collected when the disease was refractory, from a patient treated with antithyroid drugs. The CDR3 here is CSVVPPDNYGYTF. CDR3 sequence (DNA): TGCAGCGTTGTACCTCCGGATAACTATGGCTACACCTTC.